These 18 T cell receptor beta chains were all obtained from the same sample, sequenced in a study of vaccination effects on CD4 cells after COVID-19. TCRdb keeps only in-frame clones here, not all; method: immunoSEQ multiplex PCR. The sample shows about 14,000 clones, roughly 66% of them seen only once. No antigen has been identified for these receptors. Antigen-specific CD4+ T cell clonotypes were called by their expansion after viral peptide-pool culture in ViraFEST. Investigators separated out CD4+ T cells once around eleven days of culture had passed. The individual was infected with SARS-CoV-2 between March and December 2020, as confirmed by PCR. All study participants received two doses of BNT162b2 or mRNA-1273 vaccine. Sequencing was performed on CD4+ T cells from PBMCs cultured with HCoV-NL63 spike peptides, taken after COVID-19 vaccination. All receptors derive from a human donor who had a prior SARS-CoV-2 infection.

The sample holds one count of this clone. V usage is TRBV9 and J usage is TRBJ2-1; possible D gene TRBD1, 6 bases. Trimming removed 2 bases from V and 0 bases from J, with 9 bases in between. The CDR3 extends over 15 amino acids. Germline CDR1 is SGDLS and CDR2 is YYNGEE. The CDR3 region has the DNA TGTGCCAGCAGCGTCCAGGGGAGCTCCTACAATGAGCAGTTCTTC. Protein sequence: CASSVQGSSYNEQFF.

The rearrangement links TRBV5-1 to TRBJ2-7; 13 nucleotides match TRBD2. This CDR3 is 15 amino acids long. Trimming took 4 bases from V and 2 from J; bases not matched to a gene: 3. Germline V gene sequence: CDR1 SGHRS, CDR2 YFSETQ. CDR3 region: CASSPGLAGPYEQYF. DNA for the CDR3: TGCGCCAGCAGCCCGGGACTAGCGGGGCCCTACGAGCAGTACTTC.

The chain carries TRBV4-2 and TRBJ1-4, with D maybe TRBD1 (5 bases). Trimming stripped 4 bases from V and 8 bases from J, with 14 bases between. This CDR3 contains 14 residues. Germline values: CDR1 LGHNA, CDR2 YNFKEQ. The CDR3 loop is CASSLRQSWEKLFF. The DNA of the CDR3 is TGTGCCAGCAGCCTTCGACAGAGTTGGGAAAAACTGTTTTTT.

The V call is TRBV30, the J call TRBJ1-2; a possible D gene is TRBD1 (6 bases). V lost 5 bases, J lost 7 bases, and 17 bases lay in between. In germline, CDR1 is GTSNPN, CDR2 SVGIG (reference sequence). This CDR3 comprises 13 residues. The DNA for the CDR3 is TGTGCCTGGGAACTAGGGGGAAGGGGTGGCTACACCTTC. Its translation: CAWELGGRGGYTF. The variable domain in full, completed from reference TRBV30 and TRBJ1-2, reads SQTIHQWPATLVQPVGSPLSLECTVEGTSNPNLYWYRQAAGRGLQLLFYSVGIGQISSEVPQNLSASRPQDRQFILSSKKLLLSDSGFYLCAWELGGRGGYTFGSGTRLTVV.

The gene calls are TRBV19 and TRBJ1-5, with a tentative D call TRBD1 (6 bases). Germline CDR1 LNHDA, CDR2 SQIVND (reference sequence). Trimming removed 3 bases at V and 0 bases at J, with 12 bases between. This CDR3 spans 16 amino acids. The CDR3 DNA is TGTGCCAGTAGTATTGTTCAGGGGCATAGCAATCAGCCCCAGCATTTT. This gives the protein CASSIVQGHSNQPQHF.

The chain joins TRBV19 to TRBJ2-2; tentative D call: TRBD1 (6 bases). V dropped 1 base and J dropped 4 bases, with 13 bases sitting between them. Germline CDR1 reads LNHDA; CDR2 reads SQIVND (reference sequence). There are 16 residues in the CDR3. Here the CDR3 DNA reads TGTGCCAGTAGTATAGGTAGAGGGGGATTCACCGGGGAGCTGTTTTTT. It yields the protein CASSIGRGGFTGELFF.

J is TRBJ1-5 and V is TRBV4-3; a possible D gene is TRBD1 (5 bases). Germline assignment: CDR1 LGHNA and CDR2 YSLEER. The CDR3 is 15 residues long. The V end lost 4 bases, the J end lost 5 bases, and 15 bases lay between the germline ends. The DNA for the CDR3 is TGCGCCAGCAGCCCCGGGGCGCAGGGCGATCAGCCCCAGCATTTT. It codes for CASSPGAQGDQPQHF.

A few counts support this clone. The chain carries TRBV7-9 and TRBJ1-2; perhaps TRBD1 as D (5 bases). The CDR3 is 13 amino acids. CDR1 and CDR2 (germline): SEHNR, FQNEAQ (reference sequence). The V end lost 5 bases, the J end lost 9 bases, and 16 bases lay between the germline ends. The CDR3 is CASSPGGERSYTF. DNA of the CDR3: TGTGCCAGCAGCCCCGGGGGGGAGAGGAGCTACACCTTC.

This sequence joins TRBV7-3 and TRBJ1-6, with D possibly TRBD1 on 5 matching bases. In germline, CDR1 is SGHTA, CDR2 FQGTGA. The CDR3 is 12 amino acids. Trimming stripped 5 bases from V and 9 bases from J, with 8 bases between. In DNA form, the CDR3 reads TGTGCCAGCAGCGGGACTTTTTCACCCCTCCACTTT. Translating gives CASSGTFSPLHF.

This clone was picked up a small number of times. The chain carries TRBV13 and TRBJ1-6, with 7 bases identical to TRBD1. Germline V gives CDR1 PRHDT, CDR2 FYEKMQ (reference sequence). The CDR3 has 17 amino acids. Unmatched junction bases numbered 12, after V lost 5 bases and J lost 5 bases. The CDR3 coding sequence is TGTGCCAGCAGCATCCTGACAGGGAGGTACGATAATTCACCCCTCCACTTT. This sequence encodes CASSILTGRYDNSPLHF.

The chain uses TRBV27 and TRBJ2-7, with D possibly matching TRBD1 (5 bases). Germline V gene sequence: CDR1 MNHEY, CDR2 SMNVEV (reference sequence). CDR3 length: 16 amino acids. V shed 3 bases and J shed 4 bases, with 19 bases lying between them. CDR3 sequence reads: CASSLVGRGPPYEQYF. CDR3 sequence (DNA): TGTGCCAGCAGTTTGGTGGGGCGCGGCCCTCCTTACGAGCAGTACTTC.

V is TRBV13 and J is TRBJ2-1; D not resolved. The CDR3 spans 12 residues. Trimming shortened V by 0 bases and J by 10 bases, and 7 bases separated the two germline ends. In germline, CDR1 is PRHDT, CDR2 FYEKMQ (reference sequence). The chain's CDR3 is CASSLGIREQFF. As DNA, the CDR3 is TGTGCCAGCAGCTTAGGAATCCGGGAGCAGTTCTTC.

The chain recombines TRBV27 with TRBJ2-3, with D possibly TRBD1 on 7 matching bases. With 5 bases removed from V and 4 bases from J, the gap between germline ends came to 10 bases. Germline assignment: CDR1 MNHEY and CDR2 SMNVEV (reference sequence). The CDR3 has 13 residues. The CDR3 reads CASSTRGADTQYF. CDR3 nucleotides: TGTGCCAGCAGTACCAGGGGGGCAGATACGCAGTATTTT.

CDR3 in amino acids: CASSFRVTGELFF. As DNA, the CDR3 is TGTGCCAGCAGCTTCCGGGTCACCGGGGAGCTGTTTTTT. The rearrangement joins TRBV5-4 to TRBJ2-2; no clear D gene. From germline, CDR1 is SGHNT and CDR2 YYREEE (reference sequence). Trimming pared 2 bases from V and 4 bases from J, leaving 6 bases between. This CDR3 contains 13 residues. Full variable domain (remainder filled in from reference TRBV5-4 and TRBJ2-2): ETGVTQSPTHLIKTRGQQVTLRCSSQSGHNTVSWYQQALGQGPQFIFQYYREEENGRGNFPPRFSGLQFPNYSSELNVNALELDDSALYLCASSFRVTGELFFGEGSRLTVL.

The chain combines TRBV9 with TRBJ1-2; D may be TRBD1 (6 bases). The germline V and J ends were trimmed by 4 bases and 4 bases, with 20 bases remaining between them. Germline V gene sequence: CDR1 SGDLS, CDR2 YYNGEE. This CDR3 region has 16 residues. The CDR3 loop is CASSPNSRGDGYGYTF. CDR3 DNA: TGTGCCAGCAGCCCGAATTCGAGGGGGGACGGCTATGGCTACACCTTC.

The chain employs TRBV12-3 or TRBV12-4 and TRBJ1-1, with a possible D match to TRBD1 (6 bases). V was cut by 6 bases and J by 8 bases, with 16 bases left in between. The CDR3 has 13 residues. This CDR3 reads CASSPEGQREAFF. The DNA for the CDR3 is TGTGCCAGCAGCCCCGAAGGACAGAGGGAAGCTTTCTTT.

Here the CDR3 DNA reads TGTGCCAGCAGCTTAGGAGGCGGGAGGGCAGTTCGCGAGCAGTACTTC. The encoded protein is CASSLGGGRAVREQYF. The V call is TRBV7-9, the J call TRBJ2-7, with 9 bases fitting TRBD2. J lost 6 bases, V lost 1 base, and 10 bases had no gene match. Germline CDR1 SEHNR, CDR2 FQNEAQ (reference sequence). The CDR3 runs 16 residues.

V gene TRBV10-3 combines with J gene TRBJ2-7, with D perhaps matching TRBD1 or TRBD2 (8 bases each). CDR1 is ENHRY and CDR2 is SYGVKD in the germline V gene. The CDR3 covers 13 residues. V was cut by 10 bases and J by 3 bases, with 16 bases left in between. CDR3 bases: TGTGCCACACGGACAGGGACTAGCTACGAGCAGTACTTC. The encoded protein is CATRTGTSYEQYF.